The rows below give T cell receptor beta chains drawn from one sample of a study of beta chain features in type 1 diabetes. Sequencing used immunoSEQ multiplex PCR; TCRdb keeps in-frame clones, though not all of them. The sample lists 150,000 to 190,000 clones; about 8.1% were seen once. Input material: central memory CD4+ T cells from blood. The receptor set was obtained from a man aged 18 to 35 in good health. The CDR3 runs from the conserved cysteine through the conserved F or W. A D gene is named only where the DNA matches it firmly. Rows give clone size only sometimes, using once, few, many, or a class for an expanded clone.

v_call,clone_size,d_call,j_call,cdr3_nt,cdr3_aa
TRBV5-4,-,-,TRBJ2-3,TGTGCCAGCAGCCCCGGGACAATAGCAGATACGCAGTATTTT,CASSPGTIADTQYF
TRBV13,many,-,TRBJ2-3,TGTGCCAGCAGCCTAGGGACACGGGAGGATACGCAGTATTTT,CASSLGTREDTQYF
TRBV7-2,-,TRBD1,TRBJ1-2,TGTGCCAGCACCGTCGACAGGGTCTACGGCTACACCTTC,CASTVDRVYGYTF
TRBV5-6,few,-,TRBJ2-2,TGTGCCAGCAGCTTGTCCGGTTTCCAGGGCAACACCGGGGAGCTGTTTTTT,CASSLSGFQGNTGELFF
TRBV6-1,few,-,TRBJ2-5,TGTGCCAGCACCGGAAGGGCAGGGCCGGGGACCCAGTACTTC,CASTGRAGPGTQYF
TRBV29-1,many,-,TRBJ2-7,TGCAGCGTTGAAACAGGGGGGGGCTACGAGCAGTACTTC,CSVETGGGYEQYF
TRBV5-1,few,-,TRBJ1-2,TGCGCCAGCAGCAATACCTACAGAGGGAACTATGGCTACACCTTC,CASSNTYRGNYGYTF
TRBV6-5,few,TRBD1,TRBJ1-1,TGTGCCAGCAGCCGTGGACAGGGCAACACTGAAGCTTTCTTT,CASSRGQGNTEAFF
TRBV4-1,-,-,TRBJ2-7,TGCGCCAGCAGCCAAGTAGGAGGGACTCACTACGAGCAGTACTTC,CASSQVGGTHYEQYF
TRBV25-1,many,-,TRBJ2-7,TGTGCCAGCAGTGTAGGGAATCGGGGCGAGCAGTACTTC,CASSVGNRGEQYF
TRBV2,-,TRBD1,TRBJ2-5,TGTGCCAGCAGTCGACAGACAGGGGGATATGTCGAGACCCAGTACTTC,CASSRQTGGYVETQYF
TRBV5-1,-,-,TRBJ1-2,TGCGCCAGCAGCTTGGGGTCAGGAAACTATGGCTACACCTTC,CASSLGSGNYGYTF
TRBV27,few,-,TRBJ1-5,TGTGCCAGCAGTTTAGCGCAGGGTGGCCAGCCCCAGCATTTT,CASSLAQGGQPQHF